The rows below give T cell receptor beta chains drawn from one sample of a study of blood T cell repertoires in COVID-19. Profiled with immunoSEQ multiplex PCR; TCRdb holds only in-frame clones, not every one. The sample shows under 250,000 clones, around 90% of them seen only once. What was sequenced was peripheral blood. Source of these receptors: a man aged 25-40 years with COVID-19, enrolled during active disease. Each CDR3 is given with its conserved first and last residue. The order of the fields is CDR3 length, V gene, J gene, CDR3 protein.

12	TRBV12-3/TRBV12-4	TRBJ1-3	CASAQNGNTIYF
15	TRBV6-5	TRBJ1-1	CASSYVGNGDTEAFF
16	TRBV6-1	TRBJ2-1	CASSGAAGGSYNEQFF
14	TRBV2	TRBJ1-5	CASSDREVGQPQHF
14	TRBV9	TRBJ1-6	CARAQEGENSPLHF
15	TRBV30	TRBJ1-6	CAWSVQDRANSPLHF
16	TRBV5-1	TRBJ1-4	CASRSGQGANVEKLFF
14	TRBV5-6	TRBJ1-2	CASSLGQGLGGGTF
15	TRBV7-9	TRBJ2-7	CASSVLTGFPYEQYF
15	TRBV2	TRBJ2-2	CASTEQGLNTGELFF
16	TRBV18	TRBJ1-5	CASSPRDRVMPQPQHF
15	TRBV5-6	TRBJ2-2	CASSQQGTNTGELFF
14	TRBV5-1	TRBJ1-4	CASSLRGREEKLFF
15	TRBV5-1	TRBJ2-5	CASSWNAGSQETQYF
15	TRBV5-4	TRBJ1-6	CASSLGDRMDSPLHF
13	TRBV6-2/TRBV6-3	TRBJ2-7	CASNPRPPYEQYF
16	TRBV7-2	TRBJ1-5	CASSLGGQGMNQPQHF
13	TRBV29-1	TRBJ2-1	CSDRFAGGNEQFF
15	TRBV24-1	TRBJ2-3	CATSAGGSGTDTQYF
16	TRBV5-4	TRBJ2-3	CASSLGLAGGEDTQYF
16	TRBV10-1	TRBJ2-3	CASSDFGDSSTDTQYF
12	TRBV29-1	TRBJ1-1	CSSDRGNTEAFF
15	TRBV5-1	TRBJ1-3	CASSLVRGSGDTIYF
14	TRBV5-1	TRBJ2-4	CASSTDRAKNIQYF
15	TRBV5-1	TRBJ2-3	CASSLAPESTDTQYF
16	TRBV21-1	TRBJ1-2	CASSAQTGTFSYGYTF
15	TRBV9	TRBJ1-5	CASSGGRGGDQPQHF
16	TRBV27	TRBJ2-2	CASSSRTGGDTGELFF
16	TRBV19	TRBJ1-2	CASSPRTGTGVDGYTF
15	TRBV5-1	TRBJ1-2	CASSFSTEPLDGYTF
15	TRBV6-5	TRBJ1-1	CASSYSPQGNTEAFF
15	TRBV10-3	TRBJ1-3	CAISTSGGTGNTIYF
14	TRBV11-2	TRBJ1-6	CASSLVGGDSPLHF
16	TRBV11-2	TRBJ1-2	CASSFGTGQGDYGYTF
15	TRBV3-1/TRBV3-2	TRBJ2-1	CASSPRDRGHNEQFF
15	TRBV7-9	TRBJ1-6	CASSWGRGVNSPLHF
12	TRBV4-2	TRBJ1-5	CASGWGDQPQHF
13	TRBV28	TRBJ1-1	CASYQLPNTEAFF
16	TRBV7-9	TRBJ1-5	CASSLSDRGVKQPQHF
15	TRBV24-1	TRBJ1-2	CATENPDRGRLSYTF
19	TRBV5-1	TRBJ2-3	CASRPSPGTSGGSTDTQYF
14	TRBV15	TRBJ2-3	CATSRGQGTDTQYF
15	TRBV19	TRBJ1-6	CASRPGGAGNSPLHF
14	TRBV2	TRBJ1-2	CASSDWGTVYGYTF
16	TRBV19	TRBJ2-2	CASSRGQSANTGELFF